One T cell receptor (beta chain) is described in this entry. Its antigen remains unidentified. This record belongs to a study of T cell responses to AZD1222 COVID-19 vaccine. General study results and limits: Nearly half of spike-specific TCRs reportedly target unmutated variant regions. Possibly, clonal diversity was underestimated; donors were largely white British and included more females. Regions 160-218 and 743-854 dominated among vaccine-associated CD4 TCRs spanning spike.

Clones were read by immunoSEQ multiplex PCR, and TCRdb kept only the in-frame ones, dropping some. The table shows about 99,000 clones, with about 85% occurring only once. Sample: peripheral blood, taken on day 0 of AZD1222 vaccination. The receptor was isolated from an adult in good health.

CDR3 DNA sequence: TGTGCCAGCAGCCTGTGGGGTGGTGACTATGGCTACACCTTC. Translated: CASSLWGGDYGYTF. This rearrangement joins TRBV7-2 to TRBJ1-2; no firm D call. V was cut by 5 bases and J by 3 bases, with 13 bases left in between. The CDR3 consists of 14 residues. Germline values: CDR1 SGHTA, CDR2 FQGNSA.